These 3 T cell receptor beta chains were sequenced from one sample in a study of blood T cell repertoires in COVID-19. Libraries were prepared by immunoSEQ multiplex PCR; TCRdb keeps only in-frame clonotypes and omits some of them. The repertoire consists of about 250,000 clones, with about 89% occurring once and the leading ten covering 8.8%. The sequencing sample was made of PBMCs or T cells enriched from blood (not recorded which). These receptors all come from a man aged 35-49 years who had recovered from COVID-19.

This chain connects TRBV7-9 to TRBJ2-3; the D gene is possibly TRBD2 (5 bases). This CDR3 spans 14 amino acids. CDR1 and CDR2 (germline): SEHNR, FQNEAQ (reference sequence). With 2 bases removed from V and 5 bases from J, the gap between germline ends came to 11 bases. Written as DNA, the CDR3 is TGTGCCAGCAGCTTATACGGTGAGGGAGATACGCAGTATTTT. It translates to CASSLYGEGDTQYF.

This clone appeared once. The chain links TRBV5-8 to TRBJ2-2; 7 bases are shared with TRBD1. The CDR3 has 15 residues. Germline V lookup: CDR1 SGHTS, CDR2 YDEGEE. J was trimmed by 3 bases and V by 4 bases; bases with no gene match: 6. DNA of the CDR3: TGTGCCAGCAGCATCCGGGACAGAGACACCGGGGAGCTGTTTTTT. This gives the protein CASSIRDRDTGELFF.

The chain has TRBV28 and TRBJ1-6, with TRBD1 identical over 10 bases. Germline CDR1 MDHEN, CDR2 SYDVKM. J lost 9 bases, V lost 6 bases, and 8 bases had no gene match. This CDR3 is built from 15 residues. CDR3 amino acids: CASSLKGQGFSPLHF. The DNA for the CDR3 is TGTGCCAGCAGCTTAAAGGGACAGGGGTTTTCACCCCTCCACTTT.